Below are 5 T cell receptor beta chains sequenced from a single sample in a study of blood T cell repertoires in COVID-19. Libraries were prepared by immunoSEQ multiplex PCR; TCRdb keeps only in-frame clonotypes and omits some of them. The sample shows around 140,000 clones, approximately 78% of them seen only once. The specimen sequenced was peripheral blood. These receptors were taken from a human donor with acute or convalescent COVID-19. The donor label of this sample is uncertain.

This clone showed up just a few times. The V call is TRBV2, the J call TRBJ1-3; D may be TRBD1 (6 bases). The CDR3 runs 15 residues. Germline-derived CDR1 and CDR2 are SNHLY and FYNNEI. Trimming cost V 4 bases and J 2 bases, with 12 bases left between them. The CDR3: CASSVQDRAGNTIYF. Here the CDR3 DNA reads TGTGCCAGCAGTGTCCAGGACAGAGCTGGAAACACCATATATTTT. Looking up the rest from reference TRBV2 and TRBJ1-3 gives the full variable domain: EPEVTQTPSHQVTQMGQEVILRCVPISNHLYFYWYRQILGQKVEFLVSFYNNEISEKSEIFDDQFSVERPDGSNFTLKIRSTKLEDSAMYFCASSVQDRAGNTIYFGEGSWLTVV.

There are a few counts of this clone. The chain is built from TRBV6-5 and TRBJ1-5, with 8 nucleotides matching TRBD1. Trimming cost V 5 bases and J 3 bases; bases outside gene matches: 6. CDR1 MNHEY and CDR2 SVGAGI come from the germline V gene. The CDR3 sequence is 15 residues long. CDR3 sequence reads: CASSPQQGANQPQHF. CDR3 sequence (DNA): TGTGCCAGCAGTCCTCAGCAGGGGGCCAATCAGCCCCAGCATTTT.

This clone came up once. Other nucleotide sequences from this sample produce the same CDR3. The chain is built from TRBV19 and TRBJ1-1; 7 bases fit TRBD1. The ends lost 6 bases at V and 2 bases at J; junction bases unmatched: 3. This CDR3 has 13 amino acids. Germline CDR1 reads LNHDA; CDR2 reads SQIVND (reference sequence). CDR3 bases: TGTGCCAGTAGGCGACAGGGTAACACTGAAGCTTTCTTT. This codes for CASRRQGNTEAFF.

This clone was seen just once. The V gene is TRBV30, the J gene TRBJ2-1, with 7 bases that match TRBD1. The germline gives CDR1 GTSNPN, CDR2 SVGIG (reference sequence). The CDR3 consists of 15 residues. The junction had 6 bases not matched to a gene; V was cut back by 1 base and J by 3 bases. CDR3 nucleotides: TGTGCCTGGAGTGGGGGACAGTCGGTCTACAATGAGCAGTTCTTC. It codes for CAWSGGQSVYNEQFF.

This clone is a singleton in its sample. CDR3 sequence reads: CASSPDLAGLSTDTQYF. Here the CDR3 DNA reads TGTGCCAGCAGCCCAGACCTAGCGGGTCTTAGCACAGATACGCAGTATTTT. The rearrangement joins TRBV5-4 to TRBJ2-3, with 8 bases that match TRBD2. The CDR3 totals 17 residues. Germline CDR1 and CDR2: SGHNT and YYREEE (reference sequence). J lost 0 bases, V lost 4 bases, and 10 bases had no gene match. Together with reference TRBV5-4 and TRBJ2-3, the CDR3 gives the full variable domain: ETGVTQSPTHLIKTRGQQVTLRCSSQSGHNTVSWYQQALGQGPQFIFQYYREEENGRGNFPPRFSGLQFPNYSSELNVNALELDDSALYLCASSPDLAGLSTDTQYFGPGTRLTVL.